The 20 T cell receptor beta chains below were found in one sample sequenced in a study of T-cell reconstitution after alpha-beta-depleted transplantation in children. Unique molecular identifiers were used to barcode this TCRbeta library. TCRdb re-derived calls from the PCR reads in MiXCR, one entry per CDR3 protein. This table holds 240,000 or so distinct CDR3 sequences, approximately 8% found once. Sample: PBMCs, mostly from graft donor cells, taken 180 days after TCRalphabeta/CD19-depleted stem cell transplant. The receptors originated from a male patient younger than 18 who had a stem cell transplant for acute lymphoblastic leukemia, so the T cells may come from the graft donor.

This clonotype was counted at least ten times. This chain links TRBV11-2 with TRBJ2-7; 8 bases align to TRBD1. The CDR3 is made up of 15 amino acids. The junction had 11 bases not matched to a gene; V was cut back by 6 bases and J by 4 bases. Per the germline V gene, CDR1 is SGHAT and CDR2 is FQNNGV. The DNA for the CDR3 is TGTGCCAGCAGACCACCAGGGGGCGGAAAGTACGAGCAGTACTTC. Residues: CASRPPGGGKYEQYF.

This clonotype was recorded at least ten times. The gene calls are TRBV7-9 and TRBJ1-1, with D perhaps TRBD1 (6 bases). V dropped 4 bases and J dropped 5 bases, with 14 bases sitting between them. The CDR3 sequence is 14 residues long. Germline-derived CDR1 and CDR2 are SEHNR and FQNEAQ (reference sequence). The CDR3 nucleotides read TGTGCCAGCAGCTCCACAGGGTTGAGAACTGAAGCTTTCTTT. This translates into CASSSTGLRTEAFF.

This clonotype was found many times. The gene calls are TRBV19 and TRBJ1-5, with D uncertain. Trimming stripped 4 bases from V and 1 base from J, with 8 bases between. The germline V gene encodes CDR1 LNHDA and CDR2 SQIVND (reference sequence). The CDR3 length is 14 residues. In DNA, the CDR3 is TGTGCCAGTAGTAAACCGGGAAGCAATCAGCCCCAGCATTTT. This sequence encodes CASSKPGSNQPQHF.

This clonotype was recorded at least ten times. The V gene is TRBV5-1, the J gene TRBJ2-1; no firm D call. Per germline, CDR1 SGHRS and CDR2 YFSETQ. CDR3 size: 13 residues. Trimming pared 1 base from V and 4 bases from J, leaving 6 bases between. DNA for the CDR3: TGCGCCAGCAGCTTGTCCGATTACAATGAGCAGTTCTTC. Protein: CASSLSDYNEQFF.

This clonotype has ten or more counts. CDR3 bases: TGTGCCAGCAGCTTAGTAGGAGGGACGGTTTCCTACGAGCAGTACTTC. Amino acid sequence: CASSLVGGTVSYEQYF. J is TRBJ2-7 and V is TRBV7-2, with a tentative D call TRBD2 (6 bases). Germline CDR1 SGHTA, CDR2 FQGNSA. Trimming stripped 1 base from V and 1 base from J, with 14 bases between. CDR3 length equals 16 residues.

There are many counts of this clonotype. The chain carries TRBV7-4 and TRBJ1-5; no clear D gene. Germline V CDR1 and CDR2: SGHVT, SQSDAQ. This CDR3 has 15 amino acids. Trimming took 1 base from V and 5 from J, leaving 12 bases between them. CDR3 in DNA: TGTGCCAGCAGCTTAGGGAGGTGGGAAGATCAGCCCCAGCATTTT. As protein: CASSLGRWEDQPQHF.

This clonotype was picked up many times. The gene calls are TRBV18 and TRBJ2-1; possibly TRBD1 for D (6 bases). CDR3 length equals 13 residues. Germline CDR1 reads KGHSH; CDR2 reads LQKENI. Between the trimmed V and J ends, which lost 1 base and 9 bases, there was a span of 10 bases. The CDR3 is CASSPLRGSEQFF. CDR3 coding DNA: TGTGCCAGCTCACCACTAAGGGGGAGTGAGCAGTTCTTC.

Ten or more counts support this clonotype. CDR3 region: CASSIQSTGELFF. The CDR3 region has the DNA TGCGCCAGCAGCATACAGAGCACCGGGGAGCTGTTTTTT. This chain links TRBV5-1 with TRBJ2-2; D call uncertain. V lost 4 bases to trimming and J lost 4 bases, with 8 bases between them. CDR3 size: 13 residues. Germline CDR1 SGHRS, CDR2 YFSETQ. Based on the CDR3 plus reference TRBV5-1 and TRBJ2-2, the full variable domain is KAGVTQTPRYLIKTRGQQVTLSCSPISGHRSVSWYQQTPGQGLQFLFEYFSETQRNKGNFPGRFSGRQFSNSRSEMNVSTLELGDSALYLCASSIQSTGELFFGEGSRLTVL.

In regard to this clonotype: The germline gene is not matched at one end of the junction; a read error may be the cause. The J gene is TRBJ2-3, the V gene TRBV11-2; 13 bases map to TRBD2. Germline V gene data show CDR1 as SGHAT and CDR2 as FQNNGV. This CDR3 contains 19 residues. CDR3 protein: CASSLRELAGGRSTDKQYF. The CDR3 DNA reads as TGTGCCAGCAGCTTACGGGAACTAGCGGGGGGGCGGAGCACAGATAAGCAGTATTTT.

Many counts were recorded for this clonotype. The chain uses TRBV28 and TRBJ1-5; tentative D call: TRBD1 (6 bases). CDR1 is MDHEN, CDR2 SYDVKM, per germline. The V end was cut by 4 bases, the J end by 6 bases, with 16 bases between. This CDR3 region has 15 residues. CDR3 residues: CASSSDQGLIQPQHF. CDR3 bases: TGTGCCAGCAGTTCTGACCAGGGGCTGATTCAGCCCCAGCATTTT. Variable domain in full (rest from reference TRBV28 and TRBJ1-5): DVKVTQSSRYLVKRTGEKVFLECVQDMDHENMFWYRQDPGLGLRLIYFSYDVKMKEKGDIPEGYSVSREKKERFSLILESASTNQTSMYLCASSSDQGLIQPQHFGDGTRLSIL.

This clonotype was seen ten or more times. The CDR3 DNA reads as TGCAGTGCTAGAATAGCGGGAGTAAACATTCAGTACTTC. Translated: CSARIAGVNIQYF. V gene TRBV20-1 combines with J gene TRBJ2-4, with 9 nucleotides matching TRBD2. The germline V gene encodes CDR1 DFQATT and CDR2 SNEGSKA (reference sequence). J gave up 6 bases and V 2 bases, and 2 bases lay outside the gene matches. The CDR3 extends over 13 amino acids.

Comments on this clonotype: A much larger clone sits a single nucleotide away, making a read error possible. This chain uses TRBV12-3 or TRBV12-4 with TRBJ2-7; weak D call: TRBD1 (5 bases). This CDR3 is built from 13 residues. The germline V and J ends were trimmed by 6 bases and 9 bases, with 18 bases remaining between them. The CDR3 DNA is TGTGCCAGCAGGTCCAGGGTAAACCACGCGCAGTACTTC. Encoded protein: CASRSRVNHAQYF.

Details on this clonotype: This may stem from a read error, because a much larger clone lies one nucleotide away. This chain uses TRBV7-7 with TRBJ1-5; D call uncertain. This CDR3 has 13 amino acids. Germline lookup yields CDR1 SSHAT and CDR2 FNYEAQ (reference sequence). The CDR3 nucleotides are TGTGCTAACAGCCGACATGAGGGATCGCCCCAGCATTTT. This codes for CANSRHEGSPQHF.

This clonotype was counted many times. The chain recombines TRBV20-1 with TRBJ2-2, with 8 bases matching TRBD2. The germline V gene has CDR1 DFQATT and CDR2 SNEGSKA (reference sequence). V lost 2 bases to trimming and J lost 6 bases; unmatched junction nucleotides: 2. The CDR3 covers 13 residues. The CDR3, as DNA: TGCAGTGCTAGAAAGACTAGCGCCGGGGAGCTGTTTTTT. This gives the protein CSARKTSAGELFF.

This clonotype occurred many times. The rearrangement links TRBV4-3 to TRBJ2-5; maybe TRBD1 (6 bases). The CDR3 has 14 amino acids. V lost 6 bases to trimming and J lost 4 bases, with 15 bases between them. Looked up from germline, CDR1 is LGHNA and CDR2 is YSLEER. The CDR3 sequence: CASSQEARGETQYF. CDR3 nucleotide sequence: TGCGCCAGCAGTCAGGAGGCCAGGGGAGAGACCCAGTACTTC.

This clonotype was counted ten times or more. The V and J genes are TRBV18 and TRBJ2-5; D might be TRBD1 or TRBD2, each matching 6 bases. CDR3 length: 13 amino acids. CDR1 is KGHSH, CDR2 LQKENI, per germline. Trimming pared 4 bases from V and 1 base from J, leaving 7 bases between. CDR3 amino acids: CASSRGAQETQYF. The CDR3 nucleotides are TGTGCCAGCTCACGGGGGGCCCAAGAGACCCAGTACTTC.

Concerning this clonotype: This sequence may be a read error, since a much larger clone differs from it by one base. This CDR3 reads CASSQEGQGLDTEAFF. As DNA, the CDR3 is TGTGCCAGCAGCCAAGAGGGACAGGGCCTGGACACTGAAGCTTTCTTT. The V gene is TRBV4-2, the J gene TRBJ1-1; 9 bases are a match to TRBD1. This CDR3 has 16 amino acids. Germline trimming cut 0 bases from V and 3 bases from J; bases unmatched to any gene: 5. CDR1 is LGHNA and CDR2 is YNFKEQ in the germline V gene.

This CDR3 is CSASGQSTYEQYF. The CDR3 DNA sequence: TGCAGTGCTAGCGGTCAGTCTACCTACGAGCAGTACTTC. The chain employs TRBV20-1 and TRBJ2-7, with no clear D. The V gene's germline CDR1 is DFQATT and CDR2 SNEGSKA (reference sequence). The ends were cut back, 3 bases at V and 2 bases at J, with 11 bases in the middle. CDR3 length: 13 amino acids.

This clonotype showed up many times. V is TRBV4-2 and J is TRBJ2-3; a possible D gene is TRBD2 (6 bases). V was pared by 1 base and J by 0 bases, with 20 bases between. Germline loops: CDR1 LGHNA, CDR2 YNFKEQ. CDR3 length: 19 amino acids. The CDR3 region is CASSQVGTGGRVSTDTQYF. The CDR3 nucleotides are TGTGCCAGCAGCCAAGTAGGCACAGGAGGGCGTGTGAGCACAGATACGCAGTATTTT.

This clonotype showed up many times. This chain links TRBV9 with TRBJ2-7, with 10 bases matching TRBD2. Germline CDR1 and CDR2: SGDLS and YYNGEE. The CDR3 covers 15 residues. V was pared by 2 bases and J by 4 bases, with 6 bases of the junction left unmatched. The CDR3 spells CASSVGGTSAYEQYF. CDR3 sequence (DNA): TGTGCCAGCAGCGTTGGGGGGACTAGCGCATACGAGCAGTACTTC.